Below, 22 T cell receptor beta chains from the same sample are listed, as sequenced in a study of blood T cell repertoires in COVID-19. Method: immunoSEQ multiplex PCR; TCRdb's copy keeps in-frame clones and lacks some. The profile shows about 180,000 clones, around 87% of them singletons. The sequenced sample was peripheral blood. These receptors originate from a woman under 40 with active or convalescent COVID-19.

Remarks on this clone: The germline gene is not matched at one end of the junction; a read error may be the cause. The CDR3 sequence is CASSVAGGLYNEQFF. In DNA, the CDR3 is TGTGCCAGCAGCGTAGCGGGAGGGCTCTACAATGAGCAGTTCTTC. The J gene is TRBJ2-1, the V gene TRBV7-6; TRBD2 matches at 11 bases. The CDR3 spans 15 residues. The germline V gene has CDR1 SGHVS and CDR2 FNYEAQ. Full variable domain (outside the CDR3, taken from reference TRBV7-6 and TRBJ2-1): GAGVSQSPRYKVTKRGQDVALRCDPISGHVSLYWYRQALGQGPEFLTYFNYEAQQDKSGLPNDRFSAERPEGSISTLTIQRTEQRDSAMYRCASSVAGGLYNEQFFGPGTRLTVL.

CDR3 loop: CASSFGTSTTGELFF. As DNA, the CDR3 is TGTGCCAGCAGCTTCGGGACTTCTACCACCGGGGAGCTGTTTTTT. The chain has TRBV11-2 and TRBJ2-2; perhaps TRBD2 as D (6 bases). Trimming took 3 bases from V and 4 from J, leaving 12 bases between them. CDR1 is SGHAT and CDR2 is FQNNGV in the germline V gene. This CDR3 has 15 residues. Supplemented by reference TRBV11-2 and TRBJ2-2, the full variable domain reads EAGVAQSPRYKIIEKRQSVAFWCNPISGHATLYWYQQILGQGPKLLIQFQNNGVVDDSQLPKDRFSAERLKGVDSTLKIQPAKLEDSAVYLCASSFGTSTTGELFFGEGSRLTVL.

The rearrangement joins TRBV28 to TRBJ1-2; D is perhaps TRBD1 (6 bases). CDR1 and CDR2 (germline): MDHEN, SYDVKM. V lost 3 bases and J 5 bases, leaving 13 bases between the germline ends. The length of the CDR3 is 14 residues. As DNA, the CDR3 is TGTGCCAGCAGTTTGGGGCGGGGGCGATATGGCTACACCTTC. Residues: CASSLGRGRYGYTF.

The genes are TRBV6-1 and TRBJ1-3; D is ambiguous. The CDR3 has 19 amino acids. Looked up from germline, CDR1 is MNHNS and CDR2 is SASEGT. V gave up 2 bases and J gave up 0 bases, with 20 bases separating them. The DNA for the CDR3 is TGTGCCAGCAGTGAACCCTGGAGGTCCGACTACCTCTCTGGAAACACCATATATTTT. Protein product: CASSEPWRSDYLSGNTIYF.

Only one count was recorded for this clone. V gene TRBV3-1 (or the pseudogene TRBV3-2) combines with J gene TRBJ1-2; the D gene is possibly TRBD1 (5 bases). This CDR3 contains 13 residues. The ends were cut back, 0 bases at V and 13 bases at J, with 15 bases in the middle. CDR1 and CDR2 (germline): LGHDT, YNNKEL (reference sequence). CDR3 nucleotides: TGTGCCAGCAGCCAAGATACAGGACATAGGGTCACCTTC. Amino acid sequence: CASSQDTGHRVTF.

The chain is built from TRBV28 and TRBJ1-3; a weak D match, TRBD1 (6 bases). The germline CDR1 and CDR2 sequences are MDHEN and SYDVKM. V gave up 6 bases and J gave up 1 base, with 13 bases separating them. The CDR3 is 15 residues long. CDR3 sequence: CASSPRTDSGNTIYF. The CDR3 DNA reads as TGTGCCAGCAGCCCTAGGACAGATTCTGGAAACACCATATATTTT.

The rearrangement joins TRBV7-8 to TRBJ2-1, with 7 bases that match TRBD1. The CDR3 has 13 residues. The V segment lost 6 bases and the J segment 6 bases; nucleotides outside the gene matches: 5. CDR1 and CDR2 (germline): SGHVS, FQNEAQ. The CDR3 is CASSLNRGNEQFF. The CDR3 DNA reads TGTGCCAGCAGTCTAAACAGGGGCAATGAGCAGTTCTTC.

The CDR3 coding sequence is TGCGCCAGCAGCCAAGGGACTCGACCAACTAATGAAAAACTGTTTTTT. Amino acids: CASSQGTRPTNEKLFF. This chain links TRBV4-1 with TRBJ1-4; no firm D call. The V end was cut by 1 base, the J end by 0 bases, with 9 bases between. CDR1 is MGHRA, CDR2 YSYEKL, per germline. The CDR3 runs 16 residues.

CDR3 sequence reads: CASTDRGPTEAFF. For the CDR3, the DNA is TGTGCCAGCACCGACAGGGGGCCCACTGAAGCTTTCTTT. The chain links TRBV12-3 or TRBV12-4 to TRBJ1-1; 10 bases are shared with TRBD1. CDR3 length: 13 residues. V lost 7 bases and J lost 4; bases outside the gene matches: 3.

The CDR3 loop reads CASSLGGQGGFGYTF. As DNA, the CDR3 is TGCGCCAGCAGCTTGGGGGGACAGGGCGGATTTGGCTACACCTTC. The gene calls are TRBV5-1 and TRBJ1-2; 9 bases are a match to TRBD1. This CDR3 comprises 15 residues. The germline CDR1 and CDR2 sequences are SGHRS and YFSETQ. V trimming: 0 bases; J trimming: 7 bases; junction bases outside the gene matches: 7.

The chain couples TRBV27 to TRBJ2-1; 8 nucleotides line up with TRBD2. Unmatched junction bases numbered 13, after V lost 6 bases and J lost 9 bases. CDR1 is MNHEY and CDR2 is SMNVEV in the germline V gene (reference sequence). The CDR3 runs to 15 residues. The DNA for the CDR3 is TGTGCCAGCAGGGGTTGGGTAAGCGGGGGCGGTGAGCAGTTCTTC. Its protein product is CASRGWVSGGGEQFF.

The gene calls are TRBV2 and TRBJ2-2; a possible D gene is TRBD1 (5 bases). Per germline, CDR1 SNHLY and CDR2 FYNNEI. V was cut by 7 bases and J by 4 bases, with 13 bases left in between. The CDR3 has 14 residues. The CDR3 region is CASTPGSGTGELFF. The DNA for the CDR3 is TGTGCCAGCACCCCAGGGTCGGGCACCGGGGAGCTGTTTTTT.

V is TRBV27 and J is TRBJ2-5, with D unclear. This CDR3 has 15 amino acids. Germline V gives CDR1 MNHEY, CDR2 SMNVEV (reference sequence). Between the trimmed V and J ends, which lost 2 bases and 1 base, there was a span of 11 bases. The CDR3 loop is CASSLSSRGQETQYF. In DNA form, the CDR3 reads TGTGCCAGCAGTTTAAGTAGTAGAGGCCAAGAGACCCAGTACTTC.

The chain couples TRBV12-5 to TRBJ2-5; D not resolved. The CDR3 is 12 amino acids. Germline V gene data show CDR1 as LGHNT and CDR2 as FRNRAP. Trimming removed 8 bases at V and 4 bases at J, with 11 bases between. As DNA, the CDR3 is TGTGCTAGTTCGTATGGCCCAGAGACCCAGTACTTC. Translated: CASSYGPETQYF.

The chain joins TRBV28 to TRBJ2-1; weak D call: TRBD1 (5 bases). Between the trimmed V and J ends, which lost 3 bases and 5 bases, there was a span of 17 bases. The CDR3 runs to 16 residues. Germline V CDR1 and CDR2: MDHEN, SYDVKM. The CDR3 loop reads CASSLERIDRDNEQFF. In nucleotides, the CDR3 is TGTGCCAGCAGTTTGGAACGAATAGACAGAGACAATGAGCAGTTCTTC.

CDR3 bases: TGTGCCAGCAGCAAAGTCGGAGTTGGGGCCAACGTCCTGACTTTC. Its protein is CASSKVGVGANVLTF. The chain uses TRBV28 and TRBJ2-6, with D hard to call. V was pared by 6 bases and J by 3 bases, with 12 bases between. The CDR3 loop spans 15 amino acids. Germline CDR1 MDHEN, CDR2 SYDVKM.

This rearrangement joins TRBV6-7 to TRBJ2-7; D unresolved. TRBV6-7 has ORF status, its function being uncertain. The CDR3 sequence is 14 residues long. V shed 0 bases and J shed 3 bases, with 9 bases lying between them. The CDR3 here is CASSYSNRDYEQYF. The CDR3 DNA reads TGTGCCAGCAGTTACTCGAACAGAGACTACGAGCAGTACTTC.

This rearrangement joins TRBV7-9 to TRBJ2-7; maybe TRBD2 (6 bases). With 5 bases removed from V and 0 bases from J, the gap between germline ends came to 17 bases. CDR1 and CDR2 from the germline V gene are SEHNR and FQNEAQ (reference sequence). This CDR3 has 16 amino acids. The CDR3, as DNA: TGTGCCAGCAGCGCACCCTCGGGACTTCTCTCCTACGAGCAGTACTTC. The encoded protein is CASSAPSGLLSYEQYF. The full variable domain, with the rest looked up from reference TRBV7-9 and TRBJ2-7, is DTGVSQNPRHKITKRGQNVTFRCDPISEHNRLYWYRQTLGQGPEFLTYFQNEAQLEKSRLLSDRFSAERPKGSFSTLEIQRTEQGDSAMYLCASSAPSGLLSYEQYFGPGTRLTVT.

The chain carries TRBV5-4 and TRBJ2-2, with D uncertain. This CDR3 spans 15 amino acids. V was shortened by 0 bases and J by 4 bases, with 10 bases between the two germline ends. Germline CDR1 reads SGHNT; CDR2 reads YYREEE (reference sequence). In nucleotides, the CDR3 is TGTGCCAGCAGCTTGGCCGGAGTCGGCACCGGGGAGCTGTTTTTT. Protein product: CASSLAGVGTGELFF.

The V and J genes are TRBV6-5 and TRBJ1-1; possible D gene TRBD1, 5 bases. The V and J ends lost 7 bases and 0 bases respectively, with 15 bases between them. CDR1 is MNHEY and CDR2 is SVGAGI in the germline V gene. CDR3 length: 15 residues. DNA of the CDR3: TGTGCCAGCACCCTAGGGACTGCCATGAACACTGAAGCTTTCTTT. Translation gives CASTLGTAMNTEAFF.

The chain is built from TRBV19 and TRBJ1-5, with D perhaps matching TRBD1 (6 bases). Trimming cost V 8 bases and J 6 bases, with 14 bases left between them. In germline, CDR1 is LNHDA, CDR2 SQIVND (reference sequence). The CDR3 contains 13 residues. The CDR3 reads CASEQGSGQPQHF. The CDR3 coding sequence is TGTGCCAGTGAACAGGGCAGTGGTCAGCCCCAGCATTTT. Together with reference TRBV19 and TRBJ1-5, the CDR3 gives the full variable domain: DGGITQSPKYLFRKEGQNVTLSCEQNLNHDAMYWYRQDPGQGLRLIYYSQIVNDFQKGDIAEGYSVSREKKESFPLTVTSAQKNPTAFYLCASEQGSGQPQHFGDGTRLSIL.

The rearrangement uses TRBV5-1 and TRBJ1-4, with 7 bases identical to TRBD1. From germline, CDR1 is SGHRS and CDR2 YFSETQ. V gave up 3 bases and J gave up 3 bases; unmatched junction bases: 8. The CDR3 contains 16 residues. The CDR3 reads CASSWSHQGANEKLFF. The CDR3 DNA reads as TGCGCCAGCAGCTGGTCACATCAGGGGGCTAATGAAAAACTGTTTTTT.